These 11 T cell receptor beta chains came from one sample sequenced in a study of T cell responses to AZD1222 COVID-19 vaccine. The repertoire was sequenced with immunoSEQ multiplex PCR; TCRdb's copy has only in-frame clones and lacks some. The sample has more than 85,000 clones; approximately 90% are singletons. The source material was peripheral blood, sampled on day 0 of AZD1222 vaccination. The receptors stem from an adult in good health.

CDR3 nucleotides: TGTGCCAGCAGCTTAGACAGGGGGCTTGGCTACACCTTC. The encoded protein is CASSLDRGLGYTF. This chain joins TRBV7-8 and TRBJ1-2; 9 bases map to TRBD1. The CDR3 sequence is 13 residues long. Losses at the gene ends were 1 base for V and 7 bases for J; bases not matched to a gene: 1. The germline V gene has CDR1 SGHVS and CDR2 FQNEAQ.

This chain uses TRBV2 with TRBJ2-7, with D uncertain. V was pared by 6 bases and J by 2 bases, with 11 bases between. The CDR3 length is 13 residues. Germline assignment: CDR1 SNHLY and CDR2 FYNNEI. The CDR3, as DNA: TGTGCCAGCAGAGGCAGTTTCACCTACGAGCAGTACTTC. It encodes CASRGSFTYEQYF.

The CDR3 reads CASSYRQGITHEQFF. The CDR3 nucleotides are TGTGCCAGCAGTTACCGACAGGGAATTACCCATGAGCAGTTCTTC. J is TRBJ2-1 and V is TRBV6-5; 7 nucleotides match TRBD1. The V and J ends lost 2 bases and 8 bases, in that order; junction bases with no gene match: 9. Germline values: CDR1 MNHEY, CDR2 SVGAGI. CDR3 length equals 15 residues.

On this clone itself: A read error may produce the germline difference seen at one junction end. V and J are TRBV27 and TRBJ2-3, with TRBD2 matching over 9 bases. In germline, CDR1 is MNHEY, CDR2 SMNVEV (reference sequence). The CDR3 is made up of 17 amino acids. CDR3 sequence reads: CASSLSPQRGVTDTQYF. CDR3 sequence (DNA): TGTGCCAGCAGCTTATCTCCGCAGCGGGGGGTCACAGATACGCAGTATTTT.

The chain joins TRBV5-4 to TRBJ2-2, with D tentatively TRBD1 or TRBD2 (5 bases each). Germline CDR1 reads SGHNT; CDR2 reads YYREEE (reference sequence). The V gene lost 4 bases and the J gene lost 4 bases, with 20 bases spanning the gap. The CDR3 totals 17 residues. CDR3 region: CASSRVDTGPGTGELFF. The CDR3 region has the DNA TGTGCCAGCAGCCGGGTGGACACGGGGCCCGGCACCGGGGAGCTGTTTTTT.

J is TRBJ2-5 and V is TRBV5-5; 7 bases agree with TRBD1. CDR1 SGHKS and CDR2 YYEKEE come from the germline V gene (reference sequence). Germline trimming cut 0 bases from V and 5 bases from J; bases unmatched to any gene: 7. The CDR3 loop spans 15 amino acids. The CDR3 loop is CASSLVVTGTETQYF. CDR3 coding DNA: TGTGCCAGCAGCTTGGTGGTGACAGGGACCGAGACCCAGTACTTC.

The rearrangement uses TRBV20-1 and TRBJ1-4; the D is unclear. Germline-derived CDR1 and CDR2 are DFQATT and SNEGSKA (reference sequence). With 3 bases removed from V and 0 bases from J, the gap between germline ends came to 14 bases. The CDR3 runs 16 residues. The CDR3 spells CSASEYGRATNEKLFF. CDR3 coding DNA: TGCAGTGCTAGTGAGTACGGGAGAGCAACTAATGAAAAACTGTTTTTT.

V gene TRBV5-1 combines with J gene TRBJ1-1, with unresolved D. CDR1 SGHRS and CDR2 YFSETQ come from the germline V gene. The CDR3 is made up of 14 amino acids. The V end lost 1 base, the J end lost 2 bases, and 9 bases lay between the germline ends. The CDR3 sequence is CASSLWAGNTEAFF. The DNA of the CDR3 is TGCGCCAGCAGCTTGTGGGCAGGCAACACTGAAGCTTTCTTT.

CDR3 sequence: CASGPGLAYPDTQYF. The CDR3 coding sequence is TGTGCCAGCGGGCCGGGACTAGCCTACCCAGATACGCAGTATTTT. This chain connects TRBV19 to TRBJ2-3, with 9 positions matching TRBD2. V dropped 9 bases and J dropped 4; count of bases not matched to a gene: 11. Germline V lookup: CDR1 LNHDA, CDR2 SQIVND (reference sequence). The CDR3 is made up of 15 amino acids.

This clone was seen a single time. The chain carries TRBV28 and TRBJ1-2; 7 positions match TRBD1. CDR1 and CDR2 from the germline V gene are MDHEN and SYDVKM. The CDR3 runs 17 residues. With V trimmed by 5 bases and J by 4 bases, 16 bases remained unmatched. Here the CDR3 reads CASSHEGQKVWPYGYTF. CDR3 in DNA: TGTGCCAGCAGTCACGAGGGACAGAAGGTGTGGCCCTATGGCTACACCTTC.

The chain joins TRBV7-8 to TRBJ1-1; TRBD1 matches 11 bases. Trimming removed 4 bases from V and 3 bases from J; junction bases left unmatched: 1. The CDR3 extends over 14 amino acids. Germline values: CDR1 SGHVS, CDR2 FQNEAQ. DNA of the CDR3: TGTGCCAGCAGCTGGGACAGGGGGGACACTGAAGCTTTCTTT. Its protein is CASSWDRGDTEAFF.